This TCR beta chain was identified during a study of CXCR3-negative and CXCR3-positive naive CD8 T cells. General study results and limits: Greater hydrophobicity was found in TRB CDR3s of CXCR3-positive naive cells than of CXCR3-negative naive cells. Naive subsets were similarly diverse, while memory CD8+ repertoires were much less diverse. TRBV-TRBJ usage matched between naive CXCR3-negative and CXCR3-positive cells but not between memory cells.

About this clonotype: Its antigen is as yet unknown.

Naive CD8+ T cells carried a CD45RO-CCR7+CD27+CD95- phenotype. The libraries of TRB cDNA were prepared using 5' RACE with UMI labels. TCRdb reworked the 5' RACE reads into one entry per CDR3 protein, no DNA. This repertoire includes some 150,000 distinct CDR3 sequences. The germline V gene has CDR1 SGDLS and CDR2 YYNGEE. The CDR3 consists of 15 residues. The chain is built from TRBV9 and TRBJ2-7; TCRdb calls TRBD1, which cannot be checked without DNA. Sequenced: naive CXCR3+ CD8+ T cells from blood. Indicated subset: CD45RO-CCR7+CD27+CD95- naive CD8+ T cells expressing CXCR3 (TNR3+). The clonotype was recovered from a human donor in good health. Some clones in this sample may be carry-over from other donors' samples. The CDR3 here is CASSEDGTGTDEQYF.